Listed below are T cell receptor beta chains from one sample, sequenced in a study of blood T cells in healthy people across ages. TCRdb re-called the 5' RACE reads with MiXCR, one entry per CDR3 protein. The sample contains around 1,500,000 distinct CDR3 sequences, 35% to 45% of which appear only once. Sequences were obtained from blood. These receptors originate from a woman aged 18-29 years in good health. The CDR3 runs from the conserved cysteine through the conserved F or W. D genes are given only for firm matches. The size entry is marked missing in some rows and otherwise reads once, few, many or a size class.

CDR3: CASSSYTNQPQHF
DNA: TGTGCCAGCAGCTCCTACACGAATCAGCCCCAGCATTTT
D: .
size: .
J: TRBJ1-5
V: TRBV7-2

CDR3: CSVYTSGSSYNEQFF
DNA: TGCAGCGTATATACTAGCGGGAGCTCCTACAATGAGCAGTTCTTC
D: TRBD2
size: few
J: TRBJ2-1
V: TRBV29-1

CDR3: CASSTPPSGASTDTQYF
DNA: TGTGCCAGCAGCACTCCACCTAGCGGAGCTAGCACAGATACGCAGTATTTT
D: TRBD2
size: .
J: TRBJ2-3
V: TRBV7-2

CDR3: CASSSWGAGAKNIQYF
DNA: TGTGCCAGCAGTTCATGGGGTGCCGGGGCCAAAAACATTCAGTACTTC
D: .
size: .
J: TRBJ2-4
V: TRBV27

CDR3: CASKTGGRNEQFF
DNA: TGTGCCAGCAAGACAGGGGGTAGGAATGAGCAGTTCTTC
D: TRBD1
size: few
J: TRBJ2-1
V: TRBV28

CDR3: CASSWGQVLDTQYF
DNA: TGCGCCAGCAGCTGGGGACAGGTTTTAGATACGCAGTATTTT
D: TRBD1
size: .
J: TRBJ2-3
V: TRBV5-1

CDR3: CASSYSGTGGRNYGYTF
DNA: TGTGCCAGCAGTTACTCGGGGACAGGGGGCCGGAACTATGGCTACACCTTC
D: TRBD1
size: .
J: TRBJ1-2
V: TRBV6-5

CDR3: CASSVPPMHNEQYF
DNA: TGTGCCAGCAGCGTGCCCCCCATGCATAATGAGCAGTACTTC
D: .
size: .
J: TRBJ2-7
V: TRBV3-1

CDR3: CASRVRQVNEKLFF
DNA: TGTGCCAGCAGAGTAAGGCAGGTTAATGAAAAACTGTTTTTT
D: .
size: .
J: TRBJ1-4
V: TRBV2

CDR3: CASSRTGGGHEQYF
DNA: TGTGCCAGCAGTAGGACAGGTGGTGGCCACGAGCAGTACTTC
D: TRBD1
size: few
J: TRBJ2-7
V: TRBV6-1

CDR3: CASSLRPDNYGYTF
DNA: TGTGCCAGCAGCTTACGCCCGGATAACTATGGCTACACCTTC
D: .
size: .
J: TRBJ1-2
V: TRBV7-2

CDR3: CASSQRIGGGTNTEAFF
DNA: TGCGCCAGCAGCCAGCGAATAGGAGGAGGGACGAACACTGAAGCTTTCTTT
D: .
size: few
J: TRBJ1-1
V: TRBV4-1

CDR3: CSATDGKQAFF
DNA: TGCAGTGCAACGGACGGAAAACAAGCTTTCTTT
D: .
size: few
J: TRBJ1-1
V: TRBV20-1

CDR3: CADPRGRVQYF
DNA: TGTGCCGATCCACGGGGGAGGGTCCAGTACTTC
D: TRBD2
size: few
J: TRBJ2-5
V: TRBV27

CDR3: CAISESAGGSEKLFF
DNA: TGTGCCATCAGTGAGTCGGCAGGGGGAAGCGAAAAACTGTTTTTT
D: TRBD1
size: few
J: TRBJ1-4
V: TRBV10-3

CDR3: CASSLATSGTETQYF
DNA: TGTGCCAGCAGCTTAGCAACTAGCGGGACGGAGACCCAGTACTTC
D: TRBD2
size: .
J: TRBJ2-5
V: TRBV11-2

CDR3: CASSYGSGEAFF
DNA: TGTGCCAGCAGTTATGGTTCGGGTGAAGCTTTCTTT
D: .
size: .
J: TRBJ1-1
V: TRBV6-6

CDR3: CASSYSGVLGAQYF
DNA: TGTGCCAGCAGTTACTCGGGCGTTTTGGGGGCGCAGTACTTC
D: .
size: few
J: TRBJ2-5
V: TRBV6-5

CDR3: CASRRGGPSDTQYF
DNA: TGTGCCAGCAGGAGAGGGGGGCCCTCTGATACGCAGTATTTT
D: .
size: .
J: TRBJ2-3
V: TRBV2

CDR3: CATSDSDYSDSRNEQFF
DNA: TGTGCCACCAGTGATTCGGACTACTCGGATTCCCGCAATGAGCAGTTCTTC
D: .
size: .
J: TRBJ2-1
V: TRBV24-1

CDR3: CASRTQGAGEQYF
DNA: TGCGCCAGCAGGACCCAGGGGGCAGGCGAGCAGTACTTC
D: TRBD1
size: .
J: TRBJ2-7
V: TRBV5-1

CDR3: CATTDFENQPQHF
DNA: TGTGCCACCACAGACTTTGAAAATCAGCCCCAGCATTTT
D: .
size: few
J: TRBJ1-5
V: TRBV2

CDR3: CTSSFLRGQGHEKLFF
DNA: TGTACTAGCAGCTTTCTCCGCGGACAGGGTCATGAAAAACTGTTTTTT
D: TRBD1
size: .
J: TRBJ1-4
V: TRBV7-7

CDR3: CSVVSGVGTDTQYF
DNA: TGCAGCGTTGTTTCGGGAGTTGGCACAGATACGCAGTATTTT
D: .
size: few
J: TRBJ2-3
V: TRBV29-1

CDR3: CASSLQVGYEQYF
DNA: TGTGCCAGCAGCCTTCAGGTCGGGTACGAGCAGTACTTC
D: .
size: few
J: TRBJ2-7
V: TRBV27

CDR3: CASRPKGGNSPLHF
DNA: TGTGCCAGCAGACCGAAAGGGGGTAATTCACCCCTCCACTTT
D: .
size: .
J: TRBJ1-6
V: TRBV5-6

CDR3: CASSHGYQGAHYEQYF
DNA: TGCGCCAGCAGCCACGGGTACCAGGGGGCGCACTACGAGCAGTACTTC
D: TRBD1
size: .
J: TRBJ2-7
V: TRBV4-1

CDR3: CASSTFGLAAFNEQFF
DNA: TGTGCCAGCAGCACGTTCGGACTAGCGGCTTTCAATGAGCAGTTCTTC
D: TRBD2
size: .
J: TRBJ2-1
V: TRBV7-9

CDR3: CASSLEPGNYEQYF
DNA: TGCGCCAGCAGCTTAGAACCGGGCAACTACGAGCAGTACTTC
D: .
size: .
J: TRBJ2-7
V: TRBV5-1

CDR3: CSASQAGADNEQYF
DNA: TGCAGTGCTAGTCAAGCGGGGGCAGACAATGAGCAGTACTTC
D: TRBD2
size: .
J: TRBJ2-7
V: TRBV20-1

CDR3: CASSLARGTGGYEQYF
DNA: TGTGCCAGCAGCTTAGCAAGGGGAACAGGGGGCTACGAGCAGTACTTC
D: TRBD1
size: once
J: TRBJ2-7
V: TRBV7-9

CDR3: CASSRGVGEQYF
DNA: TGTGCCAGCAGTCGCGGGGTAGGGGAGCAGTACTTC
D: .
size: few
J: TRBJ2-7
V: TRBV28

CDR3: CSGLQGPNTEAFF
DNA: TGCAGCGGCCTACAGGGACCGAACACTGAAGCTTTCTTT
D: .
size: .
J: TRBJ1-1
V: TRBV29-1

CDR3: CASSQEDRVSGEQYF
DNA: TGCGCCAGCAGCCAAGAAGACAGGGTCTCGGGGGAGCAGTACTTC
D: TRBD1
size: .
J: TRBJ2-7
V: TRBV4-1

CDR3: CSVDSGEHGYTF
DNA: TGCAGCGTTGATTCGGGGGAGCATGGCTACACCTTC
D: .
size: .
J: TRBJ1-2
V: TRBV29-1

CDR3: CASSPGHTEAFF
DNA: TGTGCCAGCAGCCCGGGGCACACTGAAGCTTTCTTT
D: .
size: many
J: TRBJ1-1
V: TRBV27

CDR3: CASSGDSRRYEQYF
DNA: TGTGCCAGCAGTGGAGACAGCCGTAGATACGAGCAGTACTTC
D: .
size: .
J: TRBJ2-7
V: TRBV28

CDR3: CASSSLWGYTF
DNA: TGTGCCAGCAGTAGCCTGTGGGGCTACACCTTC
D: .
size: few
J: TRBJ1-2
V: TRBV28

CDR3: CASSQDLIPDNNEKLFF
DNA: TGCGCCAGCAGCCAAGATCTGATCCCCGATAATAATGAAAAACTGTTTTTT
D: .
size: once
J: TRBJ1-4
V: TRBV4-1

CDR3: CASKTSGGVGNEQFF
DNA: TGTGCCAGCAAAACCTCTGGCGGGGTCGGGAATGAGCAGTTCTTC
D: .
size: .
J: TRBJ2-1
V: TRBV12-3/TRBV12-4

CDR3: CASSLGDKGNQPQHF
DNA: TGCGCCAGCAGCTTGGGGGACAAGGGCAATCAGCCCCAGCATTTT
D: .
size: few
J: TRBJ1-5
V: TRBV5-1

CDR3: CASSRAGSSYNEQYF
DNA: TGTGCCAGCAGTCGAGCGGGAAGCTCCTACAATGAGCAGTACTTC
D: TRBD2
size: .
J: TRBJ2-7
V: TRBV12-3/TRBV12-4

CDR3: CASSYSSSGSSYEQYF
DNA: TGTGCCAGCAGTTACTCCTCTAGCGGGAGCTCCTACGAGCAGTACTTC
D: TRBD2
size: .
J: TRBJ2-7
V: TRBV6-5

CDR3: CASSPGGGGYNEQYF
DNA: TGTGCCAGCAGCCCCGGAGGGGGGGGGTACAATGAGCAGTACTTC
D: .
size: .
J: TRBJ2-7
V: TRBV7-8

CDR3: CASSSSVEQFF
DNA: TGTGCCAGCTCGTCTAGCGTTGAGCAGTTCTTC
D: .
size: .
J: TRBJ2-1
V: TRBV5-1

CDR3: CASSPIGGRRRGYTF
DNA: TGTGCCAGCAGCCCTATTGGGGGACGTCGAAGAGGCTACACCTTC
D: .
size: few
J: TRBJ1-2
V: TRBV12-3/TRBV12-4

CDR3: CASSTLRDRTMGPYEQYF
DNA: TGTGCCAGCAGCACCCTCCGGGACAGGACCATGGGGCCTTACGAGCAGTACTTC
D: TRBD1
size: .
J: TRBJ2-7
V: TRBV7-9

CDR3: CSARRAQGSTDTQYF
DNA: TGCAGTGCTAGACGCGCGCAGGGGTCAACAGATACGCAGTATTTT
D: .
size: few
J: TRBJ2-3
V: TRBV20-1

CDR3: CASSNNYMNTEAFF
DNA: TGTGCCAGCAGCAACAACTATATGAACACTGAAGCTTTCTTT
D: .
size: .
J: TRBJ1-1
V: TRBV21-1

CDR3: CASRRERTDTQYF
DNA: TGCGCCAGCAGGCGGGAACGCACAGATACGCAGTATTTT
D: .
size: .
J: TRBJ2-3
V: TRBV5-1